The subject of this entry is one T cell receptor (beta chain). With 0 bases removed from V and 4 bases from J, the gap between germline ends came to 9 bases. The germline gives CDR1 SSHAT, CDR2 FNYEAQ (reference sequence). The CDR3 length is 15 residues. The data belong to a study of cytomegalovirus exposure and HLA in healthy donors. PCR was performed using 60 Vbeta and 13 Jbeta primers. Sequencing was performed with immunoSEQ multiplex PCR; in TCRdb, only in-frame clones are kept and a portion is missing. The top ten hold 3.5% to 4% of the sample, which has more than 75,000 clones, more than 70% seen once.

The sample was PBMCs. The sequence derives from a woman aged 40 to 50 in good health and CMV-seronegative. The V gene is TRBV7-7, the J gene TRBJ2-2; weak D call: TRBD1 (5 bases). The CDR3 region has the DNA TGTGCCAGCAGCTTAGCTCAGGGTAGCACCGGGGAGCTGTTTTTT. It is translated as CASSLAQGSTGELFF. The full variable domain, in which reference TRBV7-7 and TRBJ2-2 provide the parts outside the CDR3, is GAGVSQSPRYKVTKRGQDVTLRCDPISSHATLYWYQQALGQGPEFLTYFNYEAQPDKSGLPSDRFSAERPEGSISTLTIQRTEQRDSAMYRCASSLAQGSTGELFFGEGSRLTVL.